Presented here are 14 T cell receptor beta chains from one specimen sequenced in a study of control samples from healthy donors and cancer patients. Sequenced by immunoSEQ multiplex PCR; TCRdb stores in-frame clones only, minus some. The sample carries around 140,000 clones, approximately 89% recorded once. The specimen was PBMCs. Receptor source: a man aged 50 or older with head and neck cancer.

The chain employs TRBV2 and TRBJ2-7; no clear D. The CDR3 length is 12 residues. Germline lookup yields CDR1 SNHLY and CDR2 FYNNEI. V dropped 3 bases and J dropped 5 bases, with 8 bases sitting between them. CDR3 region: CASSDPAHEQYF. The CDR3 DNA follows: TGTGCCAGCAGTGACCCCGCGCACGAGCAGTACTTC.

The chain couples TRBV3-1 (or the pseudogene TRBV3-2) to TRBJ2-7; the D is unclear. The germline V gene encodes CDR1 LGHDT and CDR2 YNNKEL (reference sequence). This CDR3 comprises 13 residues. Trimming took off 2 bases at V and 4 bases at J, with 9 bases between the two ends. Here the CDR3 reads CASSQNGLYEQYF. DNA for the CDR3: TGTGCCAGCAGCCAAAACGGGCTTTACGAGCAGTACTTC.

The gene calls are TRBV3-1 (or the pseudogene TRBV3-2) and TRBJ2-1, with D perhaps TRBD2 (5 bases). Trimming shortened V by 1 base and J by 5 bases, and 24 bases separated the two germline ends. The CDR3 has 19 amino acids. Germline V gene data show CDR1 as LGHDT and CDR2 as YNNKEL (reference sequence). The CDR3 protein is CASSQVVRSGRPPDNEQFF. DNA for the CDR3: TGTGCCAGCAGCCAAGTGGTGCGGAGCGGACGCCCGCCTGACAATGAGCAGTTCTTC.

The chain is built from TRBV28 and TRBJ2-1; a possible D gene is TRBD2 (6 bases). CDR3 length equals 16 residues. In germline, CDR1 is MDHEN, CDR2 SYDVKM. V lost 3 bases, J lost 3 bases, and 15 bases lay in between. The CDR3 region has the DNA TGTGCCAGCAGTTTTGAGCCCGGGGAGGTCTACAATGAGCAGTTCTTC. Translating gives CASSFEPGEVYNEQFF.

The V call is TRBV29-1, the J call TRBJ2-1, with D perhaps matching TRBD1 or TRBD2 (6 bases each). Germline CDR1 and CDR2: SQVTM and ANQGSEA. Trimming shortened V by 7 bases and J by 12 bases, and 16 bases separated the two germline ends. CDR3 size: 11 residues. The CDR3 nucleotides are TGCAGCGGTCTCGGAGGGGGAATGCAGTTCTTC. Encoded protein: CSGLGGGMQFF.

The chain is built from TRBV6-5 and TRBJ1-4; D remains ambiguous. CDR3 length: 12 residues. Germline V gene sequence: CDR1 MNHEY, CDR2 SVGAGI. V gave up 2 bases and J gave up 8 bases, with 6 bases separating them. CDR3 protein: CASSYGGEKLFF. The CDR3 bases are TGTGCCAGCAGTTACGGTGGAGAAAAACTGTTTTTT.

J is TRBJ2-3 and V is TRBV6-5; 7 bases align to TRBD1. Germline assignment: CDR1 MNHEY and CDR2 SVGAGI. The CDR3 runs to 13 residues. V dropped 9 bases and J dropped 1; count of bases not matched to a gene: 4. The CDR3 sequence is CARGTVGTDTQYF. For the CDR3, the DNA is TGTGCCAGAGGGACAGTTGGCACAGATACGCAGTATTTT.

The rearrangement joins TRBV30 to TRBJ1-2; 7 bases are a match to TRBD1. Trimming cost V 3 bases and J 2 bases; bases outside gene matches: 9. The germline CDR1 and CDR2 sequences are GTSNPN and SVGIG (reference sequence). CDR3 length equals 15 residues. This CDR3 is CAWRGRDSQNYGYTF. The CDR3 nucleotides are TGTGCCTGGAGAGGGAGGGACAGCCAAAACTATGGCTACACCTTC. Drawing the rest from reference TRBV30 and TRBJ1-2, the complete variable domain is SQTIHQWPATLVQPVGSPLSLECTVEGTSNPNLYWYRQAAGRGLQLLFYSVGIGQISSEVPQNLSASRPQDRQFILSSKKLLLSDSGFYLCAWRGRDSQNYGYTFGSGTRLTVV.

V usage is TRBV5-4 and J usage is TRBJ1-1, with D hard to call. Trimming shortened V by 0 bases and J by 8 bases, and 5 bases separated the two germline ends. The length of the CDR3 is 11 residues. Germline CDR1 reads SGHNT; CDR2 reads YYREEE (reference sequence). The CDR3 reads CASSLGREAFF. CDR3 coding DNA: TGTGCCAGCAGCTTGGGCAGAGAAGCTTTCTTT.

CDR3 coding DNA: TGTGCCAGCAGCTTATATCAGGGGCCCAGTTGGGCCCAGTACTTC. Translation: CASSLYQGPSWAQYF. This sequence joins TRBV7-8 and TRBJ2-5; tentative D call: TRBD1 (6 bases). Trimming took off 2 bases at V and 9 bases at J, with 19 bases between the two ends. Germline-derived CDR1 and CDR2 are SGHVS and FQNEAQ. The CDR3 has 15 residues.

The rearrangement uses TRBV6-5 and TRBJ1-1, with 7 bases matching TRBD1. This CDR3 spans 13 amino acids. J gave up 5 bases and V 7 bases, and 7 bases lay outside the gene matches. Germline lookup yields CDR1 MNHEY and CDR2 SVGAGI. CDR3 residues: CASISGGGTEAFF. The CDR3 coding sequence is TGTGCCAGCATTTCAGGGGGAGGGACTGAAGCTTTCTTT.

This clone was seen a handful of times. CDR3 protein: CASSEVGVGTADTQYF. CDR3 in DNA: TGTGCCAGCAGTGAAGTGGGCGTCGGGACGGCAGATACGCAGTATTTT. V is TRBV6-1 and J is TRBJ2-3; the D gene could be TRBD1 or TRBD2 (5 bases each). The CDR3 sequence is 16 residues long. The V gene's germline CDR1 is MNHNS and CDR2 SASEGT. The germline V and J ends were trimmed by 1 base and 4 bases, with 15 bases remaining between them.

The CDR3 coding sequence is TGTGCCAGCGAGGAGGGATTTCAGGAGACCCAGTACTTC. It is translated as CASEEGFQETQYF. The chain couples TRBV28 to TRBJ2-5; tentative D call: TRBD2 (6 bases). The CDR3 has 13 residues. In germline, CDR1 is MDHEN, CDR2 SYDVKM. Between the trimmed V and J ends, which lost 8 bases and 5 bases, there was a span of 15 bases.

The CDR3 coding sequence is TGTGCCAGCAGCGACTTAAAGGGACAGGGGGTATTAAATGAGCAGTTCTTC. Its translation: CASSDLKGQGVLNEQFF. V and J are TRBV11-2 and TRBJ2-1; 11 bases are a match to TRBD1. Germline assignment: CDR1 SGHAT and CDR2 FQNNGV. This CDR3 comprises 17 residues. The ends lost 5 bases at V and 7 bases at J; junction bases unmatched: 13.